This T cell receptor (beta chain) appears in the sequencing data of a study of T cells in Graves' hyperthyroidism and ophthalmopathy. Study-level findings and limits: In the blood, most expanded thyroid clonotypes above 0.001 appeared as well.

A note on this clonotype: Antigen specificity is unknown.

Germline lookup yields CDR1 WSHSY and CDR2 SAAADI. This CDR3 is 15 amino acids long. The V segment lost 6 bases and the J segment 4 bases; nucleotides outside the gene matches: 8. Investigators excluded patients with uncontrolled infection, other autoimmune disease, pregnancy or lactation. Diagnoses were made from clinical symptoms, serum measures (thyroxine and TRAb), thyroid ultrasound and orbital computed tomography. Researchers amplified the TCR beta CDR3 regions from RNA transcripts. HTBI primers were used for first-round RT-PCR of the TCR CDR3. TCRdb used MiXCR to reprocess the multiplex PCR reads, holding one entry per CDR3 protein. The data contain approximately 560,000 distinct CDR3 sequences, roughly 50% of them singletons.

The specimen was peripheral blood or thyroid tissue (not recorded which). This sequence was found in a young woman with Graves' hyperthyroidism. The V call is TRBV10-2, the J call TRBJ1-1; 10 nucleotides align to TRBD1. CDR3 in amino acids: CASRGDRGRGTEAFF. CDR3 DNA: TGCGCCAGCAGAGGGGACAGGGGAAGGGGCACTGAAGCTTTCTTT.